This T cell receptor (beta chain) is from a study of T cells expressing NK-cell markers. Study details: Eight donors were sequenced, of whom seven were HCMV-seropositive, while the remaining one was HCMV-seronegative. General study findings and limits: Each of about six donors carried dominant NKG2C+ clonotypes accounting for about 1.0-7.0% of CD8+ T cells. Several donors' CD3+CD56-NKG2C+ cells were dominated by the same clonotypes.

A word on this clonotype: Its antigen is currently unknown.

The CDR3 extends over 13 amino acids. Germline lookup yields CDR1 MNHEY and CDR2 SMNVEV (reference sequence). TCRdb reanalyzed the 5' RACE reads and collapses them to one entry per CDR3 protein, without DNA. The ten most abundant clones cover around 35% of a sample with about 150,000 distinct CDR3 sequences. The TCR originated in a woman between 50 and 59 years old in good health. The material sequenced was blood T cells: a sorted CD56 or NKG2C T cell subset, CD4+ or CD8+ T cells, or bulk PBMC T cells (not recorded which). This chain uses TRBV27 with TRBJ2-7; the D call of TRBD2 rests on TCRdb alone, since no DNA is present to check it. The CDR3 sequence: CASSSSGLREQYF.